This T cell receptor beta chain was obtained from a study of B cell selection in AIRE deficiency (dated by TCRdb to the late 2010s). As for the study more broadly: A comparison of TCRbeta repertoires of sorted blood CD4+ conventional T cells and regulatory T cells was made between AIRE-deficient patients and healthy controls. The TCR-sequenced cohort comprised about five AIRE-deficient APECED patients and about five healthy control donors.

Findings and caveats that apply to the study as a whole: TCRBV gene usage, CDR3 length and TCR diversity in Tconv and Treg cells from AIRE-deficient patients were found to be similar to those in cells from healthy donors. CDR3s were shorter in shared Treg sequences, reflecting a bias toward rearrangements that have few non-templated nucleotide insertions. Only TCRbeta chains were sequenced, and about 39% of shared healthy-donor Treg sequences were also present in healthy Tconv cells, possibly due to differing TCRalpha chains. Approximately 30% of Treg TCRbeta sequences shared among healthy donors appeared in patient Tconv cells, suggesting diversion of Treg-biased clones into the Tconv compartment. Among fewer than 4,000 shared Treg TCRbeta sequences, 25% to 40% were shared exclusively by healthy donors and approximately 9.1% exclusively by patients, which suggests that Treg selection is less efficient in the absence of AIRE.

V ends up 3 bases short and J 0 bases short, with an unmatched junction base count of 8. Taken from the germline V gene, the CDR1 and CDR2 loops are SGHNT and YENEEA. The CDR3 measures 18 amino acids from cysteine to phenylalanine. Of all the DNA, just the CDR3 is kept, 54 bases in frame from base 1. To note about this clone: Its antigen is unknown. The record has no base qualities; no much larger clone is one base away.

Conventional CD4 T cells were sorted as cells that were CD4+CD127+. APECED syndrome was present in the AIRE-deficient patients. A FACSAria flow cytometer was used to sort the Tconv and Treg cells intended for TCRbeta sequencing. Sorted cells were collected in 5-ml round-bottom polystyrene tubes, and dry cell pellets were stored frozen at -80 degrees C prior to sequencing. The immunoSEQ platform was used to sequence the TCRbeta chain. The authors' pipeline ran thus. Pooled conventional T cell repertoires yielded 100,000 to 110,000 distinct in-frame TCRbeta sequences from patients and under 150,000 from healthy donors. Treg TCRbeta sequences found in two or more individuals were defined as public, and these public Treg TCRbeta sequences were then searched for in Tconv repertoires. Differences between groups were assessed using Mann-Whitney U tests with Bonferroni-Dunn correction in GraphPad Prism 7.03. TCRdb limited this immuneACCESS table to in-frame rearrangements with V and J called. A share of clones is missing; checked studies link under half to unresolved V genes, and the rest is unexplained. V, J and clone size were drawn from that table, and D and trimming were deduced from the DNA. In this sample the table shows 22,000 or so clones, approximately 97% of which occur a single time. The ten biggest clones cover approximately 0.31% of the sample.

The sequencing sample was made of conventional CD4+ T cells sorted from PBMCs. This receptor chain uses TRBV11-3 and TRBJ2-6; 7 junctional bases match TRBD1. This clonotype originated in a human donor with AIRE deficiency. The CDR3 region reads CASSFTDRYNSGANVLTF. DNA sequence: TGTGCCAGCAGCTTTACGGACAGGTATAACTCTGGGGCCAACGTCCTGACTTTC.